What follows are 2 T cell receptor beta chains derived from one specimen sequenced in a study of response to subunit inactivated influenza vaccine. TCRdb re-called the RT-PCR reads with MiXCR, one entry per CDR3 protein. This repertoire shows 550,000 to 800,000 distinct CDR3 sequences, about 15% found once; its top ten account for 5.5% to 7%. The sample here was PBMCs from blood, taken around 15 days before vaccination. The receptors stem from a man aged 50 to 60 who received an inactivated influenza vaccine.

The chain carries TRBV2 and TRBJ1-5; 8 bases line up with TRBD1. The CDR3 runs 19 residues. Germline lookup yields CDR1 SNHLY and CDR2 FYNNEI. The trim removed 8 bases at V and 0 bases at J, leaving 18 bases unmatched. CDR3 sequence: CASRTGAAGGVGSNQPQHF. DNA of the CDR3: TGTGCCAGCCGGACGGGGGCGGCAGGGGGCGTTGGTAGCAATCAGCCCCAGCATTTT.

This clonotype was seen a few times. This chain uses TRBV29-1 with TRBJ2-5; D possibly uses TRBD1 or TRBD2 (5 bases each). V shed 3 bases and J shed 3 bases, with 29 bases lying between them. Germline CDR1 reads SQVTM; CDR2 reads ANQGSEA. This CDR3 region has 19 residues. CDR3 loop: CSVDGVRDQYRKPKETQYF. Written as DNA, the CDR3 is TGCAGCGTTGATGGGGTCCGGGACCAATACCGTAAACCCAAAGAGACCCAGTACTTC.